The T cell receptor beta chain described here comes from a study of T-cell memory formation after mild COVID-19. On the study more broadly: There were largely donor-specific TCR clusters. The study, taken as a whole, reports: Mostly located in CM and EM were contracting CD4+ clones, with contracting CD8+ clones located in EMRA. Pre-infection memory already had some responding clones, implying cross-reactive memory joined.

5'RACE primed at constant segments yielded TCR alpha and TCR beta cDNA libraries bearing sample barcodes and UMIs. MiXCR, applied by TCRdb to the 5' RACE reads, yields one record per CDR3 protein. Here the sample spans approximately 580,000 distinct CDR3 sequences, approximately 20% being singletons. The trim removed 2 bases at V and 2 bases at J, leaving 8 bases unmatched. CDR1 SGHVS and CDR2 FNYEAQ come from the germline V gene. The CDR3 runs 16 residues. There are a few counts of this clonotype. Its antigen is as yet unknown. The sample taken for sequencing was PBMCs or a T cell subset sorted from them (not recorded which). This sequence joins TRBV7-6 and TRBJ2-5; the match to TRBD1 covers 7 bases. The sequence was collected from an adult woman who had mild COVID-19 (a few samples of this study predate the infection). Cell type and time point are not known. The CDR3 DNA sequence: TGTGCCAGCAGCTTAACCCCGACAGGGTCACAAGAGACCCAGTACTTC. Protein product: CASSLTPTGSQETQYF.